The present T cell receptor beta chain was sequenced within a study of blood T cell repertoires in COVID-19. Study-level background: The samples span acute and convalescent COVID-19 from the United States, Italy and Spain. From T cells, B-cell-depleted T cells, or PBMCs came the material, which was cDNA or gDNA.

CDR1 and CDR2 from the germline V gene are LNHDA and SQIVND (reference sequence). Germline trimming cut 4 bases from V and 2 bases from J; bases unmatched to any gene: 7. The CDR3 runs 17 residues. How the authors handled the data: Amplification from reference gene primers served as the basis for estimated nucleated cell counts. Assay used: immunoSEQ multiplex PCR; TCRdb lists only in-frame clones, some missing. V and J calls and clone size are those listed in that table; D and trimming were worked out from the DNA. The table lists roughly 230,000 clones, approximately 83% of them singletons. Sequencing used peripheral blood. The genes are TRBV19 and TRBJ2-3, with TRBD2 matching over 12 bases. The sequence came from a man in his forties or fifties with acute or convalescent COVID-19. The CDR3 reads CASSNPRTSGATDTQYF. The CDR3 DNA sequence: TGTGCCAGTAGTAACCCCCGGACTAGCGGGGCCACAGATACGCAGTATTTT.